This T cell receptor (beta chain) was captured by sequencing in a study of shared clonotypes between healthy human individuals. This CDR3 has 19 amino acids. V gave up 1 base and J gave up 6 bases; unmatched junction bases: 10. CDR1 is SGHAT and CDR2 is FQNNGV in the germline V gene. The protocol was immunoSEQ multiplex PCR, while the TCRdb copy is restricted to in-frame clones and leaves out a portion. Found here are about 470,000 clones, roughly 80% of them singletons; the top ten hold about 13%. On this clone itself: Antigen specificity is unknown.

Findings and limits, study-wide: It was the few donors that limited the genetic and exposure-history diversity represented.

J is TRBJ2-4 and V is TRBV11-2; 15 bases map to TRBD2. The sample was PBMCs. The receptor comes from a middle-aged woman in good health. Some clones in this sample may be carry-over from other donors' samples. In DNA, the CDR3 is TGTGCCAGCAGCTTAGTAGGGGGGACTAGCGGGAGGAAGGGAAACATTCAGTACTTC. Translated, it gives CASSLVGGTSGRKGNIQYF.